The entry that follows covers one T cell receptor beta chain sequence. This CDR3 spans 15 amino acids. Germline V gene data show CDR1 as MGHRA and CDR2 as YSYEKL. Trimming removed 2 bases from V and 5 bases from J, with 13 bases in between. Clones were read by immunoSEQ multiplex PCR, and TCRdb kept only the in-frame ones, dropping some. The data hold 260,000 or so clones, with approximately 80% observed a single time. This sample is drawn from a study of control samples from healthy donors and cancer patients. The sequenced sample consisted of PBMCs. V and J are TRBV4-1 and TRBJ2-4; tentatively, D is TRBD2 (5 bases). The sequence derives from a woman aged 60-75 years with lung cancer. This CDR3 reads CASSQNGLRENIQYF. CDR3 DNA sequence: TGCGCCAGCAGCCAAAACGGGCTGAGGGAAAACATTCAGTACTTC.